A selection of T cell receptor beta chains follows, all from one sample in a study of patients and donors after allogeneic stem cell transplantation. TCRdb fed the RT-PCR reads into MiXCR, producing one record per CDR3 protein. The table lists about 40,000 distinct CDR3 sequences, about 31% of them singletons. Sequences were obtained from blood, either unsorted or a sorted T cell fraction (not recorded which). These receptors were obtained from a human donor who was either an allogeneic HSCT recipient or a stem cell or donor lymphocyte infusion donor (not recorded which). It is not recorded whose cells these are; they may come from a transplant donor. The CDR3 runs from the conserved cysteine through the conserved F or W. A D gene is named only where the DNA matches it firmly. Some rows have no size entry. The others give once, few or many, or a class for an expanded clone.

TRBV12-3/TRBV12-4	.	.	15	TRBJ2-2	CASSLVGRVTGELFF	TGTGCCAGCAGTTTAGTAGGCAGGGTCACCGGGGAGCTGTTTTTT
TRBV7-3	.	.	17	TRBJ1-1	CASSSTAEEDRGRGAFF	TGTGCCAGCAGCTCCACTGCGGAGGAAGACAGAGGCCGAGGAGCTTTCTTT
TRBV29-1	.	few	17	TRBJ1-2	CSVLGPGTGKSNYGYTF	TGCAGCGTCTTGGGCCCCGGGACCGGAAAGTCAAACTATGGCTACACCTTC
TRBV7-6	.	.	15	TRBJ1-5	CASSLAPRRNQPQHF	TGTGCCAGCAGCTTAGCACCACGGCGGAATCAGCCCCAGCATTTT
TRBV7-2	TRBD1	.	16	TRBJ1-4	CASSPRPGTADEKLFF	TGTGCCAGCAGCCCTAGGCCCGGGACAGCGGATGAAAAACTGTTTTTT
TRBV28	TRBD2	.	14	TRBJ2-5	CASSRLALGETQYF	TGTGCCAGCAGCCGACTAGCCCTGGGAGAGACCCAGTACTTC
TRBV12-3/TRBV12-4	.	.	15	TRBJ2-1	CASSLRLVSSNEQFF	TGTGCCAGCAGCCTGAGACTAGTAAGTTCGAACGAGCAGTTCTTC
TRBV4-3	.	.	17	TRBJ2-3	CASSQDLTGWGPDTQYF	TGCGCCAGCAGCCAAGATCTGACGGGTTGGGGCCCAGATACGCAGTATTTT
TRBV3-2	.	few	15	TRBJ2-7	CASSQETAYSYEQYF	TGTGCCAGCAGCCAAGAAACGGCCTACTCCTACGAGCAGTACTTC
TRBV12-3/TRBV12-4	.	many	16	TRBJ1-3	CASSPSRQASGNTIYF	TGTGCCAGCAGTCCCTCCAGGCAGGCCTCTGGAAACACCATATATTTT
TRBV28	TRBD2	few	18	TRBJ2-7	CASSPGEGAGELSYEQYF	TGTGCCAGCAGCCCTGGGGAGGGAGCGGGAGAATTGTCCTACGAGCAGTACTTC
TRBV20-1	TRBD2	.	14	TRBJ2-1	CSALPASGRLKQFF	TGCAGTGCTCTCCCGGCTAGCGGGAGGTTGAAGCAGTTCTTC
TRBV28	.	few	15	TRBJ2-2	CASSLSQRGNGELFF	TGTGCCAGCAGTTTATCCCAGCGCGGGAACGGGGAGCTGTTTTTT
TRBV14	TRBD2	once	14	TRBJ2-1	CASSGGGPLNEQFF	TGTGCCAGCAGCGGCGGGGGGCCACTCAATGAGCAGTTCTTC
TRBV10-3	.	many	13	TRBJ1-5	CAISDTSNQPQHF	TGTGCCATCAGTGATACCAGCAATCAGCCCCAGCATTTT
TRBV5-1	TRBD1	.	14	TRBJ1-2	CASSEGAINYGYTF	TGCGCCAGCAGCGAGGGGGCGATAAACTATGGCTACACCTTC
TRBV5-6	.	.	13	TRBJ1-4	CASSFGRGEKLFF	TGTGCCAGCAGCTTTGGTCGAGGTGAAAAACTGTTTTTT
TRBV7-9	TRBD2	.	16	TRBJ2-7	CASSLQRTSGSYEQYF	TGTGCCAGCAGCTTACAGAGGACTAGCGGATCCTACGAGCAGTACTTC
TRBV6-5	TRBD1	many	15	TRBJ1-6	CASRDPDRGNSPLHF	TGTGCCAGCAGAGACCCCGACAGGGGAAATTCACCCCTCCACTTT
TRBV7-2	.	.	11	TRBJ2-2	CASSLSGELFF	TGTGCCAGCAGCTTATCCGGGGAGCTGTTTTTT
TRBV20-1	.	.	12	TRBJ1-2	CSASTVNYGYTF	TGCAGTGCTAGTACGGTTAACTATGGCTACACCTTC
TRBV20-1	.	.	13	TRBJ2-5	CSAPAGIGETQYF	TGCAGTGCTCCCGCCGGGATCGGAGAGACCCAGTACTTC
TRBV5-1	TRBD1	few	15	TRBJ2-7	CASSLVPGQGYEQYF	TGCGCCAGCAGCTTGGTGCCGGGACAGGGGTACGAGCAGTACTTC
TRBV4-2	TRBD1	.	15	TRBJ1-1	CASSQPTGGHTEAFF	TGTGCCAGCAGCCAACCCACAGGGGGCCACACTGAAGCTTTCTTT
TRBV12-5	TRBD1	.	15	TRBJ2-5	CASAHGSGGKETQYF	TGTGCTAGTGCCCACGGCTCAGGGGGCAAAGAGACCCAGTACTTC
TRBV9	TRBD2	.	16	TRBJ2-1	CASSPRTSSQYNEQFF	TGTGCCAGCAGCCCAAGGACTAGCAGCCAGTACAATGAGCAGTTCTTC
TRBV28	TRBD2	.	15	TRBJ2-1	CASSKAGGPHNEQFF	TGTGCCAGCAGTAAAGCGGGAGGGCCGCATAATGAGCAGTTCTTC
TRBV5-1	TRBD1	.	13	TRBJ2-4	CASSIGQGNIQYF	TGCGCCAGCAGCATTGGACAGGGAAACATTCAGTACTTC
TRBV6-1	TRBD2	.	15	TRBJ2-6	CAIELAGAGANVLTF	TGTGCCATCGAACTAGCGGGAGCTGGGGCCAACGTCCTGACTTTC
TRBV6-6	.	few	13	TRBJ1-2	CASSHARGVKYTF	TGTGCCAGCAGCCACGCGCGGGGGGTGAAATACACCTTC
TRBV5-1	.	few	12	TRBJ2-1	CASSLAGNEQFF	TGCGCCAGCAGCTTGGCCGGCAATGAGCAGTTCTTC
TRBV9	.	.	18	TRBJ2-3	CASSPLVASVKSTDTQYF	TGTGCCAGCAGCCCCTTAGTGGCTAGCGTCAAAAGCACAGATACGCAGTATTTT
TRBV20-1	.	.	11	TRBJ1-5	CSARGPGPQHF	TGCAGTGCTAGAGGACCGGGGCCCCAGCATTTT
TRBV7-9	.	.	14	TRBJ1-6	CASSLAGGNSPLHF	TGTGCCAGCAGCTTAGCAGGAGGGAATTCACCCCTCCACTTT
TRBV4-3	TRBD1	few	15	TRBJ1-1	CASSQDQTGRTEAFF	TGCGCCAGCAGCCAAGACCAGACAGGGAGAACTGAAGCTTTCTTT
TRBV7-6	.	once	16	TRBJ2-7	CASSLEGFVGSYEQYF	TGTGCCAGCAGCTTAGAGGGGTTCGTCGGTAGCTACGAGCAGTACTTC
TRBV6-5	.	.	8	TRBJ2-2	CARGELFF	TGTGCCAGAGGGGAGCTGTTTTTT
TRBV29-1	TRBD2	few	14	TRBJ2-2	CSVLRGVNTGELFF	TGCAGCGTTCTTCGGGGGGTGAACACCGGGGAGCTGTTTTTT
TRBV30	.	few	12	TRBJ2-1	CAWSVQYNEQFF	TGTGCCTGGAGTGTACAGTACAATGAGCAGTTCTTC
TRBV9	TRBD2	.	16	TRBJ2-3	CASSPRLAGGTDTQYF	TGTGCCAGCAGCCCCCGGCTAGCGGGAGGGACAGATACGCAGTATTTT
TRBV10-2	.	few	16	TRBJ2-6	CASSQGIFRRANVLTF	TGCGCCAGCAGTCAGGGAATATTTCGTCGTGCCAACGTCCTGACTTTC
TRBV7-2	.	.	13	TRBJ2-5	CASSLVRGETQYF	TGTGCCAGCAGCTTAGTCCGGGGAGAGACCCAGTACTTC
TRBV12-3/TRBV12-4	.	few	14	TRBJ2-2	CASSLDWNTGELFF	TGTGCCAGCAGTTTGGACTGGAACACCGGGGAGCTGTTTTTT
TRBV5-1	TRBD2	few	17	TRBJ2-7	CASSLGVLAGGHYEQYF	TGCGCCAGCAGCTTGGGAGTTCTAGCGGGAGGGCACTACGAGCAGTACTTC
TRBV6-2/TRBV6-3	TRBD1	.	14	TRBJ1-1	CASKPTGMNTEAFF	TGTGCCAGCAAGCCGACAGGGATGAACACTGAAGCTTTCTTT
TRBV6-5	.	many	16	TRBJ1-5	CASSRLPGTVNQPQHF	TGTGCCAGCAGTCGCTTACCAGGAACGGTCAATCAGCCCCAGCATTTT
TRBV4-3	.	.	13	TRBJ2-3	CASSPRLSDTQYF	TGCGCCAGCAGCCCCAGGTTGTCAGATACGCAGTATTTT
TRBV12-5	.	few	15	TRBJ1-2	CASGLIEVTLWGYTF	TGTGCTAGTGGTTTGATCGAAGTTACCCTCTGGGGCTACACCTTC
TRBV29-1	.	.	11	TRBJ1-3	CSVVVGNTIYF	TGCAGCGTTGTGGTAGGAAACACCATATATTTT
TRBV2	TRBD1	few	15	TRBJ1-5	CASSPDRGNGRAQHF	TGTGCCAGCAGCCCGGACAGGGGAAATGGTAGGGCCCAGCATTTT
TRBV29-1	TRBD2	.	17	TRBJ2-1	CSVPYSRGLAAYNEQFF	TGCAGCGTTCCGTACTCGAGGGGACTAGCGGCTTACAATGAGCAGTTCTTC
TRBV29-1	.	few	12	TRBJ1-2	CSVEGQGFGYTF	TGCAGCGTTGAAGGCCAGGGTTTTGGCTACACCTTC
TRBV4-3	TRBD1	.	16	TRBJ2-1	CASSQRTGGSYNEQFF	TGCGCCAGCAGCCAACGGACAGGGGGCTCCTACAATGAGCAGTTCTTC
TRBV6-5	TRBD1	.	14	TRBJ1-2	CASSYSDREGGYTF	TGTGCCAGCAGTTACTCGGACAGGGAAGGTGGCTACACCTTC
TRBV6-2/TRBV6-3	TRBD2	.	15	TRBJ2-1	CASSRPGLALNEQFF	TGTGCCAGCAGCCGACCGGGACTAGCACTCAATGAGCAGTTCTTC
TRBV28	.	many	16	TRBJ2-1	CASSLWGSRSYNEQFF	TGTGCCAGCAGTCTATGGGGGAGTCGCTCCTACAATGAGCAGTTCTTC
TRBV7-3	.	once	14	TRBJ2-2	CASSPSQYTGELFF	TGTGCCAGCAGCCCCTCCCAATACACCGGGGAGCTGTTTTTT
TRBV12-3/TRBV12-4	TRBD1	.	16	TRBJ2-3	CASTLISARGKDTQYF	TGTGCCAGCACCCTCATTTCGGCCAGGGGGAAAGATACGCAGTATTTT
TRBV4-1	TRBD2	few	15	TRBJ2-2	CASSEGLAPSGELFF	TGCGCCAGCAGCGAGGGACTAGCGCCGAGCGGGGAGCTGTTTTTT